These 2 T cell receptor beta chains were all obtained from the same sample, sequenced in a study of CD8 T cells in Susac syndrome. The RNA input was roughly 0.45 to 1 ug, and it was reverse transcribed with random hexamers. Each CDR3 protein is one row after TCRdb ran MiXCR on the immunoSEQ multiplex PCR reads. The data contain approximately 260,000 distinct CDR3 sequences, 90% to 96% of them singletons. Material for sequencing was CD4+ T cells from PBMCs. The receptors derive from a human donor with Susac syndrome.

V is TRBV29-1 and J is TRBJ2-3; 8 positions match TRBD2. The CDR3 has 14 residues. CDR1 SQVTM and CDR2 ANQGSEA come from the germline V gene. Trimming at V came to 4 bases and at J to 7 bases, leaving 10 bases not matched to a gene. CDR3: CSVALGSGANTQYF. CDR3 sequence (DNA): TGCAGCGTTGCCTTGGGTAGCGGGGCAAATACGCAGTATTTT.

This rearrangement joins TRBV20-1 to TRBJ2-3; D not certain. Per the germline V gene, CDR1 is DFQATT and CDR2 is SNEGSKA (reference sequence). V dropped 1 base and J dropped 4 bases, with 0 bases sitting between them. CDR3 length: 10 residues. CDR3 sequence: CSARADTQYF. DNA of the CDR3: TGCAGTGCTAGAGCAGATACGCAGTATTTT.